These T cell receptor beta chains were read from a single sample in a study of blood T cell repertoires in COVID-19. Profiling relied on immunoSEQ multiplex PCR, and the TCRdb table lists in-frame clones only, not all of them. The data hold about 480,000 clones, with around nine tenths observed a single time. The sequenced sample consisted of PBMCs or T cells enriched from blood (not recorded which). The receptors come from a woman in her 40s who had recovered from COVID-19. The CDR3 runs from the conserved cysteine through the conserved F or W. The D gene is left open where the match is weak. Only some rows state a clone size, as once, few, many or a class for expanded clones.

V,D,size,J,CDR3,DNA
TRBV18,NA,NA,TRBJ1-5,CASSGGLSNQPQHF,TGTGCCAGCTCGGGGGGACTTAGCAATCAGCCCCAGCATTTT
TRBV7-2,NA,NA,TRBJ1-2,CASSLVSGRAYGYTF,TGTGCCAGCAGCTTAGTCTCAGGGAGGGCCTATGGCTACACCTTC
TRBV4-2,TRBD1,NA,TRBJ2-7,CASRPAGTGAYEQYF,TGTGCCAGCAGACCCGCCGGGACAGGGGCCTACGAGCAGTACTTC
TRBV10-3,NA,NA,TRBJ2-1,CAISSIGNEQFF,TGTGCCATCAGCTCCATCGGGAATGAGCAGTTCTTC
TRBV19,NA,NA,TRBJ1-5,CASSPGPGGQPQHF,TGTGCCAGTAGTCCCGGACCCGGAGGTCAGCCCCAGCATTTT
TRBV15,TRBD2,NA,TRBJ2-2,CATSRALAGADTGELFF,TGTGCCACCAGCAGAGCACTAGCGGGAGCCGACACCGGGGAGCTGTTTTTT
TRBV19,NA,NA,TRBJ2-2,CASRTGSANTGELFF,TGTGCCAGTCGTACAGGGTCGGCGAACACCGGGGAGCTGTTTTTT
TRBV5-4,NA,once,TRBJ2-3,CASSPGATSTDTQYF,TGTGCCAGCAGTCCAGGGGCCACTTCCACAGATACGCAGTATTTT
TRBV15,NA,NA,TRBJ1-1,CATSRDPRADEAFF,TGTGCCACCAGCAGAGATCCCAGGGCGGATGAAGCTTTCTTT
TRBV19,TRBD1,NA,TRBJ1-6,CASSARTGGISPLHF,TGTGCCAGTAGTGCCCGGACAGGAGGTATATCACCCCTCCACTTT
TRBV4-3,NA,NA,TRBJ2-1,CASSQLARSDNEQFF,TGCGCCAGCAGCCAGCTGGCTAGGAGTGACAATGAGCAGTTCTTC
TRBV11-3,TRBD2,NA,TRBJ2-1,CASSSTGTSYNEQFF,TGTGCCAGCAGCTCCACCGGGACTAGCTACAATGAGCAGTTCTTC
TRBV5-1,TRBD2,NA,TRBJ2-4,CASSLDGRNGKNIQYF,TGCGCCAGCAGCTTGGACGGGAGGAACGGCAAAAACATTCAGTACTTC
TRBV24-1,NA,once,TRBJ1-2,CATSDGLTGTF,TGTGCCACCAGTGATGGTTTGACAGGAACCTTC
TRBV11-1,TRBD2,NA,TRBJ2-7,CASSRGLAGGYEQYF,TGTGCCAGCAGCCGGGGACTAGCGGGAGGCTACGAGCAGTACTTC
TRBV29-1,NA,NA,TRBJ2-1,CSVGTSPTYNEQFF,TGCAGCGTTGGTACTAGCCCAACCTACAATGAGCAGTTCTTC
TRBV10-2,NA,NA,TRBJ1-4,CASSEGAVNEKLFF,TGCGCCAGCAGTGAGGGGGCAGTTAATGAAAAACTGTTTTTT
TRBV6-5,TRBD1,NA,TRBJ2-7,CASRGTGVWTEQYF,TGTGCCAGCAGAGGAACAGGGGTTTGGACCGAGCAGTACTTC
TRBV19,NA,NA,TRBJ1-6,CASSIRGEGSPLHF,TGTGCCAGTAGTATACGCGGCGAGGGTTCACCCCTCCACTTT
TRBV20-1,NA,NA,TRBJ1-5,CSASGHSNQPQHF,TGCAGTGCTAGTGGACATAGCAATCAGCCCCAGCATTTT
TRBV14,NA,NA,TRBJ2-2,CASSQNRGGTGELFF,TGTGCCAGCAGCCAAAACAGGGGGGGAACCGGGGAGCTGTTTTTT
TRBV19,NA,NA,TRBJ1-5,CARQGRGGNQPQHF,TGTGCCAGACAGGGTCGGGGGGGCAATCAGCCCCAGCATTTT
TRBV19,TRBD1,NA,TRBJ1-5,CASSIAGGLVNQPQHF,TGTGCCAGTAGTATAGCAGGGGGCTTGGTCAATCAGCCCCAGCATTTT
TRBV9,TRBD1,NA,TRBJ1-5,CASSARQGNQPQHF,TGTGCCAGCAGCGCCCGACAGGGGAATCAGCCCCAGCATTTT
TRBV6-1,NA,NA,TRBJ1-6,CASSEFGRVYSPLHF,TGTGCCAGCAGTGAATTCGGCAGGGTCTATTCACCCCTCCACTTT
TRBV3-1/TRBV3-2,NA,once,TRBJ1-5,CASSLDRQPQHF,TGTGCCAGCAGCCTTGACAGGCAGCCCCAGCATTTT
TRBV6-2/TRBV6-3,TRBD2,once,TRBJ2-1,CASSLAGVRNEQFF,TGTGCCAGCAGTTTAGCGGGAGTAAGGAATGAGCAGTTCTTC
TRBV7-2,NA,NA,TRBJ2-6,CASSLLEDSPHSGANVLTF,TGTGCCAGCAGCTTACTTGAGGACAGCCCCCACTCTGGGGCCAACGTCCTGACTTTC
TRBV27,NA,NA,TRBJ2-3,CASSYGGSDTQYF,TGTGCCAGCAGTTACGGCGGTTCAGATACGCAGTATTTT
TRBV5-8,NA,NA,TRBJ1-2,CASSSGGGFGYTF,TGTGCCAGCAGCTCCGGGGGGGGCTTCGGCTACACCTTC
TRBV7-6,NA,once,TRBJ2-1,CASSEPLGDPYNEQFF,TGTGCCAGCAGCGAGCCTCTAGGTGATCCCTACAATGAGCAGTTCTTC
TRBV6-5,NA,NA,TRBJ2-3,CATQDSHGTDTQYF,TGTGCCACCCAAGACTCCCATGGCACAGATACGCAGTATTTT
TRBV27,NA,NA,TRBJ1-2,CASSLSEGLPGYTF,TGTGCCAGCAGTTTGTCGGAGGGGCTCCCGGGCTACACCTTC
TRBV11-3,NA,NA,TRBJ2-3,CASSPRGSTDTQYF,TGTGCCAGCAGCCCGCGGGGAAGCACAGATACGCAGTATTTT
TRBV7-2,NA,NA,TRBJ1-3,CASSLVRANQRGNTIYF,TGTGCCAGCAGCTTAGTGCGGGCCAACCAAAGGGGAAACACCATATATTTT
TRBV7-2,NA,few,TRBJ1-5,CASSLADWQPQHF,TGTGCCAGCAGCTTAGCGGACTGGCAGCCCCAGCATTTT
TRBV6-1,NA,NA,TRBJ1-1,CASSEISGTEAFF,TGTGCCAGCAGTGAAATCTCGGGCACTGAAGCTTTCTTT
TRBV4-1,NA,NA,TRBJ2-5,CASSQEATQETQYF,TGCGCCAGCAGCCAAGAGGCCACCCAAGAGACCCAGTACTTC
TRBV19,NA,NA,TRBJ1-2,CASSWNVGRDYGYTF,TGTGCCAGTAGTTGGAATGTGGGTCGGGACTATGGCTACACCTTC
TRBV9,TRBD1,NA,TRBJ1-2,CASSETGTGTNYGYTF,TGTGCCAGCAGCGAAACCGGGACAGGTACAAACTATGGCTACACCTTC
TRBV2,TRBD1,NA,TRBJ1-1,CASSRQGNTEAFF,TGTGCCAGCAGTAGACAGGGGAACACTGAAGCTTTCTTT
TRBV12-5,NA,once,TRBJ2-4,CASGLPDQGGIQYF,TGTGCTAGTGGTTTGCCAGACCAGGGGGGCATTCAGTACTTC
TRBV19,NA,few,TRBJ2-1,CASSIGTSRYEQFF,TGTGCCAGTAGTATAGGGACATCTCGCTATGAGCAGTTCTTC
TRBV29-1,TRBD1,many,TRBJ2-1,CSVPQGWQPEDNEQFF,TGCAGCGTCCCACAGGGGTGGCAACCCGAGGACAATGAGCAGTTCTTC
TRBV15,NA,NA,TRBJ1-1,CATSRDWAGGAFF,TGTGCCACCAGCAGAGATTGGGCAGGAGGCGCTTTCTTT
TRBV7-6,TRBD1,NA,TRBJ2-1,CASSLGQGPYNEQFF,TGTGCCAGCAGCTTAGGACAGGGACCCTACAATGAGCAGTTCTTC
TRBV27,NA,NA,TRBJ1-4,CASSFDTREKLFF,TGTGCCAGCAGTTTCGACACACGGGAAAAACTGTTTTTT